This TCR beta chain originates from a study of long-term antiretroviral therapy in people with HIV. Trimming stripped 7 bases from V and 3 bases from J, with 12 bases between. The CDR3 runs 13 residues. Germline V lookup: CDR1 MNHEY, CDR2 SVGAGI. Survey-level resolution applied to immunoSEQ assay v3.0. Sequencing aimed at roughly 35,000-55,000 T-cell genomes per sample. Sequencing was performed with immunoSEQ multiplex PCR; in TCRdb, only in-frame clones are kept and a portion is missing. The sample yields roughly 30,000 clones, over 90% seen once. Sequenced material: unsorted PBMCs, taken about 6.7 years after starting antiretroviral therapy. V and J are TRBV6-5 and TRBJ1-1; D is possibly TRBD1 (6 bases). This TCR came from a woman aged 40 to 50 with HIV. The CDR3 protein is CASKGQGHTEAFF. Written as DNA, the CDR3 is TGTGCCAGCAAGGGGCAGGGGCACACTGAAGCTTTCTTT.